Reported below is one T cell receptor beta chain. Its antigen is not known. The sample is drawn from a study of siplizumab effects on memory and regulatory T cells. The study, taken as a whole, reports: Tregs proliferating in siplizumab cultures lacked confirmation of their suppressive function. Assignment to unstimulated subsets succeeded for only a minor fraction of the alloreactive clones. Roughly 75-95% of proliferating CD4+ or CD8+ clones defied assignment to a naive or memory phenotype. Naive T cells seemed more diverse than memory cells and seemed major alloresponse contributors.

Produced via immunoSEQ multiplex PCR; TCRdb's table is partial and in-frame only. The sample yields about 110,000 clones, 92% seen once. The length of the CDR3 is 15 residues. CDR1 and CDR2 from the germline V gene are SGHKS and YYEKEE (reference sequence). V was clipped by 4 bases and J by 0 bases; unmatched bases: 4. This chain joins TRBV5-5 and TRBJ1-5, with 7 nucleotides matching TRBD1. The sample comprised Tregs sorted from blood. The sequence was obtained from a human donor in good health. As DNA, the CDR3 is TGTGCCAGCAGCCGCGGGACAGATAGCAATCAGCCCCAGCATTTT. It translates to CASSRGTDSNQPQHF.